This T cell receptor (beta chain) is from a study of cytomegalovirus exposure and HLA in healthy donors. This clone was detected only once. Per the germline V gene, CDR1 is SGHNT and CDR2 is YYREEE (reference sequence). V was trimmed by 4 bases and J by 2 bases, leaving 13 bases between them. The CDR3 loop spans 14 amino acids. The PCR made use of 60 Vbeta and 13 Jbeta primers. Profiling relied on immunoSEQ multiplex PCR, and the TCRdb table lists in-frame clones only, not all of them. The profile shows 150,000 to 200,000 clones, roughly 79% of them singletons. The sequenced sample consisted of PBMCs. The receptor was derived from a male donor in good health and CMV-seronegative. The rearrangement links TRBV5-4 to TRBJ2-7; unclear D gene. The CDR3, as DNA: TGTGCCAGCAGCCCTCGGTCCCTAACCTACGAGCAGTACTTC. Its translation is CASSPRSLTYEQYF.